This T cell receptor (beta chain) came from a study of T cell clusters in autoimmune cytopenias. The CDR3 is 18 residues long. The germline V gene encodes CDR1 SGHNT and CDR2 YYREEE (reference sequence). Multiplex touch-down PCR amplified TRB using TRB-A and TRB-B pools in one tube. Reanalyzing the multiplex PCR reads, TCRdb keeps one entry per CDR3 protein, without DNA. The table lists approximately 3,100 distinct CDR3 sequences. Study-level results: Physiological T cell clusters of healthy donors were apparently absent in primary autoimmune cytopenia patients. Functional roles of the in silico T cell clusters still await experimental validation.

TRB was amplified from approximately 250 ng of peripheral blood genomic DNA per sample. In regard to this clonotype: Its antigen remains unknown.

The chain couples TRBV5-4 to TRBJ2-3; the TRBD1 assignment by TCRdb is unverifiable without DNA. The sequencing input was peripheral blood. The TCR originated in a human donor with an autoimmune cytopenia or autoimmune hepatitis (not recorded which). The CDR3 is CASSRHWGQGITTDTQYF.